This T cell receptor beta chain was sequenced in a study of blood T cell repertoires in COVID-19. Study processing details: Estimates of nucleated cell counts were drawn from the amplification of reference gene primers. Repertoires were generated with immunoSEQ multiplex PCR, while TCRdb's copy carries only in-frame clones and drops some. V, J and clone size were drawn from that table, and D and trimming were deduced from the DNA. The table records 200,000 or so clones, around 80% of them present only once. Trimming pared 4 bases from V and 4 bases from J, leaving 5 bases between. The CDR3 length is 11 residues.

The chain uses TRBV6-7 and TRBJ2-7; D is unresolved. TRBV6-7 qualifies as an ORF whose function is uncertain. The sequencing input was peripheral blood. This clonotype was sampled from a human donor in a cohort sampled during active COVID-19. The CDR3 bases are TGTGCCAGCAGTTTCTATTACGAGCAGTACGTC. Its protein is CASSFYYEQYV.